These 15 T cell receptor beta chains originate from one sample sequenced in a study of shared clonotypes between healthy human individuals. The repertoire was sequenced with immunoSEQ multiplex PCR; TCRdb's copy has only in-frame clones and lacks some. The sample lists approximately 1.5 million clones; about 98.5% were seen once. Sequenced: naive CD4+ T cells sorted from blood. The subset here: CD45RA+ positively selected. The origin of the receptors is a man aged 30 to 39 in good health.

Concerning this clone: A much more abundant neighbour one base away suggests this may be a read error. The chain links TRBV7-8 to TRBJ2-5; D call uncertain. The germline V gene has CDR1 SGHVS and CDR2 FQNEAQ. V was shortened by 5 bases and J by 2 bases, with 6 bases between the two germline ends. This CDR3 is 12 amino acids long. CDR3 sequence: CASSPPQETQYF. As DNA, the CDR3 is TGTGCCAGCAGCCCACCTCAAGAGACCCAGTACTTC. Full variable domain (rest looked up from reference TRBV7-8 and TRBJ2-5): GAGVSQSPRYKVAKRGQDVALRCDPISGHVSLFWYQQALGQGPEFLTYFQNEAQLDKSGLPSDRFFAERPEGSVSTLKIQRTQQEDSAVYLCASSPPQETQYFGPGTRLLVL.

This clone was observed a single time. The gene calls are TRBV7-8 and TRBJ2-1, with a tentative D call TRBD1 (6 bases). There are 18 residues in the CDR3. CDR1 is SGHVS, CDR2 FQNEAQ, per germline. V gave up 0 bases and J gave up 5 bases, with 20 bases separating them. CDR3 sequence reads: CASSLAPSAEQGDNEQFF. The CDR3 DNA reads TGTGCCAGCAGCTTAGCGCCAAGCGCGGAACAGGGCGACAATGAGCAGTTCTTC.

The chain recombines TRBV7-9 with TRBJ2-5; D is uncertain. CDR3 length: 14 residues. Germline CDR1 reads SEHNR; CDR2 reads FQNEAQ (reference sequence). Trimming took off 1 base at V and 4 bases at J, with 10 bases between the two ends. CDR3: CASSLVGITETQYF. The CDR3 coding sequence is TGTGCCAGCAGCTTAGTGGGGATTACAGAGACCCAGTACTTC.

The chain links TRBV20-1 to TRBJ1-1; a weak D match, TRBD1 (6 bases). Germline V gene sequence: CDR1 DFQATT, CDR2 SNEGSKA (reference sequence). The CDR3 runs to 11 residues. DNA for the CDR3: TGCAGAGCGACAGGACCCAATGAAGCTTTCTTT. It translates to CRATGPNEAFF.

The rearrangement uses TRBV15 and TRBJ2-7, with TRBD1 identical over 8 bases. The CDR3 is 15 residues long. The V and J ends lost 0 bases and 5 bases, in that order; junction bases with no gene match: 6. The germline CDR1 and CDR2 sequences are LNHNV and YYDKDF (reference sequence). The DNA of the CDR3 is TGTGCCACCAGCAGAGAGCGGACAGGGTTCAACGAGCAGTACTTC. Translated, it gives CATSRERTGFNEQYF.

The V and J genes are TRBV9 and TRBJ2-7; 15 nucleotides match TRBD2. J gave up 5 bases and V 0 bases, and 15 bases lay outside the gene matches. There are 20 residues in the CDR3. In germline, CDR1 is SGDLS, CDR2 YYNGEE. DNA for the CDR3: TGTGCCAGCAGCGTAGAGGTAGGGGCGGGACTAGCGGGAGGAAGCAACGAGCAGTACTTC. Encoded protein: CASSVEVGAGLAGGSNEQYF.

V and J are TRBV5-1 and TRBJ1-2, with D maybe TRBD1 (5 bases). CDR3 size: 16 residues. Germline V lookup: CDR1 SGHRS, CDR2 YFSETQ. Trimming stripped 1 base from V and 7 bases from J, with 20 bases between. The CDR3 DNA follows: TGCGCCAGCAGCTTGACGACGGACAACATTTTGGCTGGCTACACCTTC. This codes for CASSLTTDNILAGYTF.

The CDR3 DNA sequence: TGCGCCAGCAGCCACAGACAGGGTCTGGACGAGCAGTACTTC. Protein product: CASSHRQGLDEQYF. The chain couples TRBV5-1 to TRBJ2-7, with TRBD1 identical over 7 bases. The V gene end was trimmed by 4 bases and the J gene end by 5 bases; junction bases not matched to a gene: 9. The CDR3 totals 14 residues. Germline values: CDR1 SGHRS, CDR2 YFSETQ.

V usage is TRBV7-9 and J usage is TRBJ1-3, with D perhaps matching TRBD1 (6 bases). Deletions cut 11 bases from V and 0 bases from J, with 20 bases between. Germline lookup yields CDR1 SEHNR and CDR2 FQNEAQ (reference sequence). The CDR3 runs 16 residues. CDR3 bases: TGTGCCCGGGGGGGCACCCCGTCCGACTCTGGAAACACCATATATTTT. Its translation: CARGGTPSDSGNTIYF.

The chain joins TRBV30 to TRBJ1-1; D is undetermined. This CDR3 region has 13 residues. The V gene's germline CDR1 is GTSNPN and CDR2 SVGIG (reference sequence). With 1 base removed from V and 5 bases from J, the gap between germline ends came to 11 bases. The CDR3 DNA reads TGTGCCTGGAGTGAGGCGGATTTTACTGAAGCTTTCTTT. Protein sequence: CAWSEADFTEAFF.

The chain employs TRBV30 and TRBJ2-1, with D maybe TRBD2 (6 bases). V was trimmed by 1 base and J by 9 bases, leaving 16 bases between them. The CDR3 is 14 amino acids. In germline, CDR1 is GTSNPN, CDR2 SVGIG (reference sequence). In DNA form, the CDR3 reads TGTGCCTGGAGTGCCTCCGGGAGTCGGGTTGAGCAGTTCTTC. Protein product: CAWSASGSRVEQFF.

The rearrangement links TRBV9 to TRBJ2-5; a weak D match, TRBD1 (6 bases). The CDR3 is 14 amino acids. CDR1 is SGDLS, CDR2 YYNGEE, per germline. Trimming took off 7 bases at V and 5 bases at J, with 18 bases between the two ends. CDR3 bases: TGTGCCAGCGGGTCCGGGACAATAGGGGAGACCCAGTACTTC. This gives the protein CASGSGTIGETQYF.

The genes are TRBV6-5 and TRBJ1-2; D might be TRBD1 (5 bases). The germline V gene encodes CDR1 MNHEY and CDR2 SVGAGI. The CDR3 spans 15 residues. Trimming took 6 bases from V and 8 from J, leaving 22 bases between them. CDR3 sequence (DNA): TGTGCCAGCAGGCCCGTTGGGGCCCTAACGGGCGGCTACACCTTC. This translates into CASRPVGALTGGYTF.

J is TRBJ2-7 and V is TRBV12-5; D remains ambiguous. The CDR3 covers 15 residues. V shed 3 bases and J shed 3 bases, with 15 bases lying between them. Germline CDR1 LGHNT, CDR2 FRNRAP. The CDR3 nucleotides are TGTGCTAGTGGTTTACCAAGCTCGAAGGTCTACGAGCAGTACTTC. It encodes CASGLPSSKVYEQYF.

This chain uses TRBV9 with TRBJ2-5; D is possibly TRBD2 (6 bases). Trimming took 0 bases from V and 0 from J, leaving 12 bases between them. The CDR3 is 16 amino acids. Germline V gene data show CDR1 as SGDLS and CDR2 as YYNGEE. The CDR3 nucleotides are TGTGCCAGCAGCGTAGCGAGTCGGGGGAACCAAGAGACCCAGTACTTC. It encodes CASSVASRGNQETQYF. The full variable domain, rest sourced from reference TRBV9 and TRBJ2-5, is DSGVTQTPKHLITATGQRVTLRCSPRSGDLSVYWYQQSLDQGLQFLIQYYNGEERAKGNILERFSAQQFPDLHSELNLSSLELGDSALYFCASSVASRGNQETQYFGPGTRLLVL.